These 14 T cell receptor beta chains were all obtained from the same sample, sequenced in a study of blood T cell repertoires in COVID-19. Profiled with immunoSEQ multiplex PCR; TCRdb holds only in-frame clones, not every one. The sample shows 20,000 to 30,000 clones, approximately 86% of them seen only once. Sequenced material: peripheral blood. These receptor sequences come from a man aged 45 to 65 with active COVID-19.

V usage is TRBV7-2 and J usage is TRBJ1-2; 7 bases are a match to TRBD1. V lost 1 base and J lost 8; bases outside the gene matches: 7. Looked up from germline, CDR1 is SGHTA and CDR2 is FQGNSA. The CDR3 has 14 residues. The CDR3 sequence is CASSLGTQGSGYTF. The CDR3 DNA follows: TGTGCCAGCAGCTTAGGGACACAGGGGTCCGGCTACACCTTC. Full variable domain (missing parts from reference TRBV7-2 and TRBJ1-2): GAGVSQSPSNKVTEKGKDVELRCDPISGHTALYWYRQSLGQGLEFLIYFQGNSAPDKSGLPSDRFSAERTGGSVSTLTIQRTQQEDSAVYLCASSLGTQGSGYTFGSGTRLTVV.

Written as DNA, the CDR3 is TGTGCCAGCAGCTTTCGGGGGGACCGCACAGATACGCAGTATTTT. Translating it yields CASSFRGDRTDTQYF. J is TRBJ2-3 and V is TRBV7-2; 7 bases match TRBD2. This CDR3 comprises 15 residues. Trimming took 3 bases from V and 1 from J; bases not matched to a gene: 4. Germline assignment: CDR1 SGHTA and CDR2 FQGNSA. Full variable domain (remainder filled in from reference TRBV7-2 and TRBJ2-3): GAGVSQSPSNKVTEKGKDVELRCDPISGHTALYWYRQSLGQGLEFLIYFQGNSAPDKSGLPSDRFSAERTGGSVSTLTIQRTQQEDSAVYLCASSFRGDRTDTQYFGPGTRLTVL.

The chain combines TRBV9 with TRBJ1-2; TRBD1 agrees at 12 bases. V gave up 3 bases and J gave up 7 bases; unmatched junction bases: 13. CDR3 length equals 17 residues. The germline V gene has CDR1 SGDLS and CDR2 YYNGEE. The CDR3 is CASSAAAAGTGGSGYTF. Written as DNA, the CDR3 is TGTGCCAGCAGCGCAGCTGCGGCCGGGACAGGGGGCAGTGGCTACACCTTC.

This chain joins TRBV11-2 and TRBJ2-1; no firm D call. Trimming took off 5 bases at V and 0 bases at J, with 8 bases between the two ends. The CDR3 totals 14 residues. CDR1 and CDR2 from the germline V gene are SGHAT and FQNNGV. The CDR3 DNA sequence: TGTGCCAGCAGCGGCCGGAGCTCCTACAATGAGCAGTTCTTC. Translated, it gives CASSGRSSYNEQFF.

Here the CDR3 DNA reads TGCGCCAGCAGCCAGCACTCCGACAGGCCAGGGCAGTACTTC. Its translation: CASSQHSDRPGQYF. The J gene is TRBJ2-7, the V gene TRBV4-1, with TRBD1 as a possible D gene (6 bases). CDR3 size: 14 residues. Per the germline V gene, CDR1 is MGHRA and CDR2 is YSYEKL. V was clipped by 3 bases and J by 9 bases, with 18 bases between them.

The chain uses TRBV29-1 and TRBJ2-3, with 7 bases matching TRBD2. Germline CDR1 SQVTM, CDR2 ANQGSEA. Trimming took 8 bases from V and 5 from J; bases not matched to a gene: 10. The CDR3 contains 13 residues. The CDR3 spells CSSQRLARDTQYF. The CDR3 DNA is TGCAGCTCCCAAAGACTAGCTAGAGATACGCAGTATTTT.

V is TRBV28 and J is TRBJ1-1; 7 bases line up with TRBD1. CDR3 length: 16 residues. V shed 0 bases, J shed 1 base, and the junction held 5 bases outside the gene matches. Germline V gene data show CDR1 as MDHEN and CDR2 as SYDVKM. CDR3 loop: CASSLWGGQWNTEAFF. CDR3 bases: TGTGCCAGCAGTTTATGGGGGGGACAGTGGAACACTGAAGCTTTCTTT.

This chain links TRBV29-1 with TRBJ2-7; maybe TRBD2 (5 bases). The CDR3 has 12 amino acids. From germline, CDR1 is SQVTM and CDR2 ANQGSEA. V lost 4 bases, J lost 3 bases, and 10 bases lay in between. In DNA form, the CDR3 reads TGCAGCGTTGTGGGAGCAAACTACGAGCAGTACTTC. Its protein product is CSVVGANYEQYF.

This clone came up a few times. The chain couples TRBV11-3 to TRBJ1-1, with no clear D. Germline V CDR1 and CDR2: SGHNT, YENEEA. Trimming left V 0 bases short and J 2 bases short, with 4 bases between. The CDR3 length is 13 residues. For the CDR3, the DNA is TGTGCCAGCAGCTTAGACGGTAACACTGAAGCTTTCTTT. Translating gives CASSLDGNTEAFF. Filled out from reference TRBV11-3 and TRBJ1-1, the complete variable domain reads EAGVVQSPRYKIIEKKQPVAFWCNPISGHNTLYWYLQNLGQGPELLIRYENEEAVDDSQLPKDRFSAERLKGVDSTLKIQPAELGDSAVYLCASSLDGNTEAFFGQGTRLTVV.

The chain uses TRBV4-1 and TRBJ1-1; D is perhaps TRBD1 (5 bases). V was clipped by 4 bases and J by 1 base, with 22 bases between them. CDR3 length: 18 amino acids. From germline, CDR1 is MGHRA and CDR2 YSYEKL. The CDR3: CASSRREQGKYGNTEAFF. Here the CDR3 DNA reads TGCGCCAGCAGCCGTCGAGAGCAGGGTAAATACGGGAACACTGAAGCTTTCTTT.

The chain links TRBV30 to TRBJ1-5; D is unclear. CDR1 GTSNPN and CDR2 SVGIG come from the germline V gene (reference sequence). V shed 1 base and J shed 4 bases, with 14 bases lying between them. The CDR3 runs to 15 residues. The CDR3 nucleotides are TGTGCCTGGAGTGGGTCGTCCTTAGCTAATCAGCCCCAGCATTTT. Translating it yields CAWSGSSLANQPQHF.

The V and J genes are TRBV14 and TRBJ2-1, with D unclear. The CDR3 covers 13 residues. Germline CDR1 SGHDN, CDR2 FVKESK. V lost 6 bases, J lost 10 bases, and 16 bases lay in between. In DNA form, the CDR3 reads TGTGCCAGCAGTCCTAAGATGGTCGGGGAGCAGTTCTTC. This translates into CASSPKMVGEQFF.

V gene TRBV11-2 combines with J gene TRBJ2-7; TRBD2 matches at 8 bases. The V gene's germline CDR1 is SGHAT and CDR2 FQNNGV. The junction had 5 bases not matched to a gene; V was cut back by 3 bases and J by 7 bases. The CDR3 has 13 residues. As DNA, the CDR3 is TGTGCCAGCAGCTTGGTAGCGGGACTTGAGCAGTACTTC. Translation gives CASSLVAGLEQYF. Combining the CDR3 with reference TRBV11-2 and TRBJ2-7 gives the whole variable domain EAGVAQSPRYKIIEKRQSVAFWCNPISGHATLYWYQQILGQGPKLLIQFQNNGVVDDSQLPKDRFSAERLKGVDSTLKIQPAKLEDSAVYLCASSLVAGLEQYFGPGTRLTVT.

The chain is built from TRBV5-5 and TRBJ2-2, with 11 bases that match TRBD2. V was clipped by 4 bases and J by 1 base; unmatched bases: 3. The CDR3 covers 16 residues. Germline CDR1 and CDR2: SGHKS and YYEKEE (reference sequence). Here the CDR3 reads CASSPGTSGNTGELFF. CDR3 sequence (DNA): TGTGCCAGCAGCCCGGGGACTAGCGGGAACACCGGGGAGCTGTTTTTT.